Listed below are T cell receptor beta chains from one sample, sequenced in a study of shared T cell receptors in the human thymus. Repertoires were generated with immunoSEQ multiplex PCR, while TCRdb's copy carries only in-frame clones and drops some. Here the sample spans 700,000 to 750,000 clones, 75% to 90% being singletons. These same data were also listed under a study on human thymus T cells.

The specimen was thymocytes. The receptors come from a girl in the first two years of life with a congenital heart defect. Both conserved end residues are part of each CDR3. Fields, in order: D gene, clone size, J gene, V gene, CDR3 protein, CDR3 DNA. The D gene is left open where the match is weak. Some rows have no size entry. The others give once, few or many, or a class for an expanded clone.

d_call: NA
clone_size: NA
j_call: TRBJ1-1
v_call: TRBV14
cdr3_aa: CASSPTQGDPRTEAFF
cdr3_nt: TGTGCCAGCAGCCCAACCCAAGGAGACCCTCGCACTGAAGCTTTCTTT

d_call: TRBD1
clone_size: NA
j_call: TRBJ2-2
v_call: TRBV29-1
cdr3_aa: CSVVGTGGRTGELFF
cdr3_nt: TGCAGCGTTGTGGGGACAGGGGGCCGCACCGGGGAGCTGTTTTTT

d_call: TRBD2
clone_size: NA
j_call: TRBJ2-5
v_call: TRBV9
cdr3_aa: CASSVEDSGVPETQYF
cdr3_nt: TGTGCCAGCAGCGTAGAGGATAGCGGGGTGCCGGAGACCCAGTACTTC

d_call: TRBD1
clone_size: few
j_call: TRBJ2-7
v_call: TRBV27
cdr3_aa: CASSSWAREQGPSYEQYF
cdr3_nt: TGTGCCAGCAGTTCCTGGGCGAGGGAACAGGGGCCGTCCTACGAGCAGTACTTC

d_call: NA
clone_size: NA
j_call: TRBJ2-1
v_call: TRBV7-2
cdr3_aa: CASSSWPVRKVSYNEQFF
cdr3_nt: TGTGCCAGCAGCTCCTGGCCCGTTCGAAAAGTTTCCTACAATGAGCAGTTCTTC

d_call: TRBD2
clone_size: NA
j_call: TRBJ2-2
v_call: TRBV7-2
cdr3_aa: CASSLFQRETGELFF
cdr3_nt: TGTGCCAGCAGCTTATTCCAGCGGGAGACCGGGGAGCTGTTTTTT

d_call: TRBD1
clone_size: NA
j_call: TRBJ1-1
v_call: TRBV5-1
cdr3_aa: CASSPRTGRNVAFF
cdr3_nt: TGCGCCAGCAGCCCCCGGACAGGGAGGAATGTGGCTTTCTTT

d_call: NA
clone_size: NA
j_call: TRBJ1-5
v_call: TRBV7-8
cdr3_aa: CASSPRGGGRDQPQHF
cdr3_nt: TGTGCCAGCAGCCCTCGGGGAGGGGGGAGGGATCAGCCCCAGCATTTT

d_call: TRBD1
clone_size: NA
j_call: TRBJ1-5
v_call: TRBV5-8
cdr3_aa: CASSGRDRHSNQPQHF
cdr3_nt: TGTGCCAGCAGCGGCCGGGACAGACATAGCAATCAGCCCCAGCATTTT

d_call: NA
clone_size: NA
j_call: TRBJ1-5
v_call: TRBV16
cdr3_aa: CASSQFYQVNQPQHF
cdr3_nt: TGTGCCAGCAGCCAATTTTACCAGGTTAATCAGCCCCAGCATTTT

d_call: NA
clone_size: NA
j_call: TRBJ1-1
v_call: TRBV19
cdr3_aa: CASSIRGLSGGVPMNTEAFF
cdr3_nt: TGTGCCAGTAGTATCCGGGGCCTTTCGGGGGGGGTACCAATGAACACTGAAGCTTTCTTT

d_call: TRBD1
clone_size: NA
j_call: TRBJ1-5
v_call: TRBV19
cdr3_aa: CASSIRDRNYSNQPQHF
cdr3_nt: TGTGCCAGTAGTATCCGGGACAGGAATTATAGCAATCAGCCCCAGCATTTT

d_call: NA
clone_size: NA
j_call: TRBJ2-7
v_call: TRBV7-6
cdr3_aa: CASSLAGYRAHEQYF
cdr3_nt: TGTGCCAGCAGCTTAGCCGGTTACAGGGCCCACGAGCAGTACTTC

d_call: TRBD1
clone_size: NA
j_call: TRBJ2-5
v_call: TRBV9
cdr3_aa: CASSGDRGEGTQYF
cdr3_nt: TGTGCCAGCAGCGGGGACAGGGGAGAGGGGACCCAGTACTTC

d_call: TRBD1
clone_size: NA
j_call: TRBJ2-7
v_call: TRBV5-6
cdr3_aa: CASSPFRDRGSYEQYF
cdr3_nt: TGTGCCAGCAGCCCATTCCGGGACAGGGGAAGCTACGAGCAGTACTTC

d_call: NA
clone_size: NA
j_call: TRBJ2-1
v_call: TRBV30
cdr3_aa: CAWGPYNEQFF
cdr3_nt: TGTGCCTGGGGCCCCTACAATGAGCAGTTCTTC

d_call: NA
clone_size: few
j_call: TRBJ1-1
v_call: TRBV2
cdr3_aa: CASSELQAHVCAFF
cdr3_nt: TGTGCCAGCAGTGAGCTACAGGCTCACGTATGCGCTTTCTTT

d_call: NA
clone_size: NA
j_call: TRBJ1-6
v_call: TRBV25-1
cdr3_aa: CASSERTVWESPLHF
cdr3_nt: TGTGCCAGCAGTGAAAGGACAGTATGGGAATCACCCCTCCACTTT

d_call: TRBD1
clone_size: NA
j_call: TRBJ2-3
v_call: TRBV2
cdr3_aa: CAIFRDRGVDTQYF
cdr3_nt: TGTGCCATCTTCCGGGACAGGGGCGTGGATACGCAGTATTTT

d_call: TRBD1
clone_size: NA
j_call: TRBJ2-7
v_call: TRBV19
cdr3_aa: CASSLRQGTSYEQYF
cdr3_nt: TGTGCCAGTAGTCTCCGACAGGGAACCTCCTACGAGCAGTACTTC

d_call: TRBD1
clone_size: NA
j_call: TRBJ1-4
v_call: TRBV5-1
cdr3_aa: CASKETGNSATNEKLFF
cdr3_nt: TGCGCCAGCAAAGAGACAGGGAATTCTGCAACTAATGAAAAACTGTTTTTT

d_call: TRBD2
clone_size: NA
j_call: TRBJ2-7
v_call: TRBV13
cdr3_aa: CASSLTSGALWQYF
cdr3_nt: TGTGCCAGCAGCTTAACTAGCGGGGCCCTATGGCAGTACTTC

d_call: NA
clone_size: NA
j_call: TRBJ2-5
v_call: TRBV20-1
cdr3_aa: CSAFTVETQYF
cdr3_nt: TGCAGTGCTTTTACAGTGGAGACCCAGTACTTC

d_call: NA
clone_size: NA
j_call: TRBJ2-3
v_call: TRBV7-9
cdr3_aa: CASSHRSGGEASPDTQYF
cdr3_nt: TGTGCCAGCAGCCATCGTTCAGGAGGCGAAGCATCCCCAGATACGCAGTATTTT

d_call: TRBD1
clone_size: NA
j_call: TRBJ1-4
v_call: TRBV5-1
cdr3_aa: CASSPGQGPSSTNEKLFF
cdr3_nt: TGCGCCAGCAGCCCGGGACAGGGACCGTCATCAACTAATGAAAAACTGTTTTTT

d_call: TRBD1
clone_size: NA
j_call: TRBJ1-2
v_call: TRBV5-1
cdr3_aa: CASSKKGQGRGYTF
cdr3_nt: TGCGCCAGCAGCAAGAAGGGACAGGGAAGGGGCTACACCTTC

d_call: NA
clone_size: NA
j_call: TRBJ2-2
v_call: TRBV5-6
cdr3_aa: CASSSGTGELFF
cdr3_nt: TGTGCCAGCAGCTCCGGGACCGGGGAGCTGTTTTTT

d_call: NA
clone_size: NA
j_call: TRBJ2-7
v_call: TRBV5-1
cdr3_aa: CASSKQGGGLSRGEQYF
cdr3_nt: TGCGCCAGCAGCAAGCAAGGGGGGGGCCTATCCCGGGGCGAGCAGTACTTC

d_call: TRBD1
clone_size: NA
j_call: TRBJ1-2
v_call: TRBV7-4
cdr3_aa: CASRPGPREGTGVYGYTF
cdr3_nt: TGTGCCAGCAGACCAGGACCGAGGGAGGGGACAGGTGTTTATGGCTACACCTTC

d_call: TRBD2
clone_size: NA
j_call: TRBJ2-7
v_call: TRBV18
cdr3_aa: CASSLGGSREQYF
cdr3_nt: TGTGCCAGCTCCCTGGGAGGGTCGAGGGAGCAGTACTTC

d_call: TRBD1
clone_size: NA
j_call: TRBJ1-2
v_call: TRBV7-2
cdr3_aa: CASSSSTGGGYTF
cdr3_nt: TGTGCCAGCAGCTCCTCGACAGGGGGAGGCTACACCTTC

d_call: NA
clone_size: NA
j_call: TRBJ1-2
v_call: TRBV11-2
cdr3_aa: CASNLPIPGQNYGYTF
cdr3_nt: TGTGCCAGCAACCTACCTATACCCGGACAGAACTATGGCTACACCTTC

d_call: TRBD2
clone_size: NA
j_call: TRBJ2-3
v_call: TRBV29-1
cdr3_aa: CSGNGLAGGPTDTQYF
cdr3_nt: TGCAGCGGTAACGGTCTAGCGGGGGGGCCCACAGATACGCAGTATTTT

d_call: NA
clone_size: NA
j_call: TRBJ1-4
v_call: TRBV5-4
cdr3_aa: CASSLDVAGPDEKLFF
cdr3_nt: TGTGCCAGCAGCTTGGATGTAGCGGGGCCTGATGAAAAACTGTTTTTT

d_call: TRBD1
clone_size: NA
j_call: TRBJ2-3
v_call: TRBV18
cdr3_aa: CASSPGLDRGTDTQYF
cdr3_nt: TGTGCCAGCTCACCTGGGCTGGACAGGGGGACAGATACGCAGTATTTT

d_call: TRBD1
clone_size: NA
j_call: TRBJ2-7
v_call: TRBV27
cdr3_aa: CASSFDRGYYEQYF
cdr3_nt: TGTGCCAGCAGTTTTGACAGGGGGTACTACGAGCAGTACTTC

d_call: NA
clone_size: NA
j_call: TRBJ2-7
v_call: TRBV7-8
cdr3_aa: CASSLHPKRSLYEQYF
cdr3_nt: TGTGCCAGCAGCTTACACCCGAAGCGGAGCCTCTACGAGCAGTACTTC

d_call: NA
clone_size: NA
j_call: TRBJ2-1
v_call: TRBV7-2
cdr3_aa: CASSFTPKEGGQGTNEQFF
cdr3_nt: TGTGCCAGCAGCTTTACCCCAAAAGAGGGGGGGCAGGGGACCAATGAGCAGTTCTTC

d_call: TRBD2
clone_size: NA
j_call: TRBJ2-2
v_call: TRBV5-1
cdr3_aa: CATSRGELAGAAGELFF
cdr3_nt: TGCGCCACCAGCAGGGGGGAACTAGCGGGGGCAGCCGGGGAGCTGTTTTTT

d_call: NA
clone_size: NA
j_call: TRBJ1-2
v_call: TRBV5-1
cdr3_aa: CASSHGQPPNYGYTF
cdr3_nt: TGCGCCAGCAGCCATGGACAGCCCCCTAACTATGGCTACACCTTC

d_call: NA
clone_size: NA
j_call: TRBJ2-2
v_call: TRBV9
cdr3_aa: CASSVGGANTRELFF
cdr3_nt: TGTGCCAGCAGCGTAGGCGGGGCAAACACCAGGGAGCTGTTTTTT

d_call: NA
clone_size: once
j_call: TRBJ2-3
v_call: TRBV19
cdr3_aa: CASSIERTIPTQYF
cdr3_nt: TGTGCCAGTAGTATAGAAAGGACAATCCCGACGCAGTATTTT

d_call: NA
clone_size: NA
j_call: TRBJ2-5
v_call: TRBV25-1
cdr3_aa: CASSVPSQYQETQYF
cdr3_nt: TGTGCCAGCAGTGTCCCTAGCCAGTACCAAGAGACCCAGTACTTC

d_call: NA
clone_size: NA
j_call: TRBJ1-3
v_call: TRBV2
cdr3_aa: CASSEDWKTIYF
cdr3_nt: TGTGCCAGCAGTGAGGACTGGAAGACCATATATTTT

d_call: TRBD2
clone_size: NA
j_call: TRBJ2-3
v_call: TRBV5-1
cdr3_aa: CASSLTGGPTDTQYF
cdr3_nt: TGCGCCAGCAGCTTGACGGGGGGGCCGACAGATACGCAGTATTTT

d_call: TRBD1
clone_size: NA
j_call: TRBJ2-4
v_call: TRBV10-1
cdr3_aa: CASSPYEGGVGVNIQYF
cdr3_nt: TGCGCCAGCAGCCCGTATGAAGGGGGCGTTGGGGTAAACATTCAGTACTTC

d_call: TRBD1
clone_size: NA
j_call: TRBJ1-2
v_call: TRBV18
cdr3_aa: CASSLGTGDGYTF
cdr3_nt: TGTGCCAGCTCACTAGGGACAGGGGATGGCTACACCTTC

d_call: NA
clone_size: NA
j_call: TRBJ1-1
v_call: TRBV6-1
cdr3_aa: CASSLDTRLNTEAFF
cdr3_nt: TGTGCCAGCAGCCTGGACACACGACTCAACACTGAAGCTTTCTTT

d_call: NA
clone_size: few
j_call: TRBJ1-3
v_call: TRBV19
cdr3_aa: CASMRDFKSGNTIYF
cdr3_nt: TGTGCCAGTATGAGGGACTTTAAAAGCGGAAACACCATATATTTT

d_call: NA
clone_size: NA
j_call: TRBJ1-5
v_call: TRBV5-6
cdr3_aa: CASSLFRQPQHF
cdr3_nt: TGTGCCAGCAGCTTGTTTCGTCAGCCCCAGCATTTT

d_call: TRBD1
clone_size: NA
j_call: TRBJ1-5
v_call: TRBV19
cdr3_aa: CASSIPGQPYSNQPQHF
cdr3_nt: TGTGCCAGTAGTATACCGGGACAGCCGTATAGCAATCAGCCCCAGCATTTT

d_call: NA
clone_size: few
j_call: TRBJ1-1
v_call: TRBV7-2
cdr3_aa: CASSLTGSNTEAFF
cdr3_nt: TGTGCCAGCAGCTTAACAGGTTCAAACACTGAAGCTTTCTTT

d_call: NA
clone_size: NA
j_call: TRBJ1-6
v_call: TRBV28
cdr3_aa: CASSRQEENSPLHF
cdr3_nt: TGTGCCAGTAGCAGGCAGGAGGAAAATTCACCCCTCCACTTT